Detailed here is one T cell receptor (beta chain). The data were obtained in a study of T cells after somatic rescue of genetic block. The repertoire was sequenced with immunoSEQ multiplex PCR; TCRdb's copy has only in-frame clones and lacks some. The repertoire consists of 9,500 to 14,000 clones, with about 81% occurring once and the leading ten covering roughly 8.5%. Germline CDR1 MDHEN, CDR2 SYDVKM. J lost 2 bases, V lost 6 bases, and 8 bases had no gene match. This CDR3 comprises 15 residues. Sequenced material: peripheral blood mononuclear cells (PBMCs). The sequence derives from a boy younger than 18. The V gene is TRBV28, the J gene TRBJ2-5; 8 positions agree with TRBD1. The CDR3 here is CASRIQGAGQETQYF. Here the CDR3 DNA reads TGTGCCAGCAGAATCCAGGGGGCCGGGCAAGAGACCCAGTACTTC.